Below, 24 T cell receptor beta chains from the same sample are listed, as sequenced in a study of T cells in Graves' hyperthyroidism and ophthalmopathy. Using RNA transcripts as the source, TCR beta CDR3 regions were amplified. The study used the HTBI primer set for a first-round RT-PCR of the TCR CDR3. TCRdb analysed the multiplex PCR reads with MiXCR anew, one entry per CDR3 protein. Among a few hundred thousand distinct CDR3 sequences, 15% to 20% were seen once, and the ten largest hold under 45%. Material: blood. These receptors were taken from a man aged 45-65 years with Graves' ophthalmopathy.

This clonotype was observed many times. The gene calls are TRBV6-6 and TRBJ2-3; 12 bases map to TRBD2. The V gene end was trimmed by 2 bases and the J gene end by 4 bases; junction bases not matched to a gene: 10. The CDR3 has 18 residues. The germline V gene encodes CDR1 MNHNY and CDR2 SVGAGI (reference sequence). CDR3 coding DNA: TGTGCCAGCAGTTACACCATAAAGACTAGCGGGAGTGCAGATACGCAGTATTTT. Its translation: CASSYTIKTSGSADTQYF.

This clonotype was detected only a few times. The chain recombines TRBV27 with TRBJ2-7; D not resolved. V was shortened by 3 bases and J by 2 bases, with 14 bases between the two germline ends. The CDR3 is made up of 15 amino acids. CDR1 MNHEY and CDR2 SMNVEV come from the germline V gene (reference sequence). CDR3 amino acids: CASSFSQLTTYEQYF. For the CDR3, the DNA is TGTGCCAGCAGTTTTTCCCAGCTTACAACCTACGAGCAGTACTTC.

The J gene is TRBJ1-1, the V gene TRBV4-2, with 9 positions matching TRBD1. Per germline, CDR1 LGHNA and CDR2 YNFKEQ. This CDR3 is 17 amino acids long. After removal of 4 bases from V and 1 base from J, the junction contained 10 bases not matched to a gene. CDR3: CASSLKTGGVENTEAFF. The CDR3 nucleotides are TGTGCCAGCAGCCTGAAAACAGGGGGCGTAGAGAACACTGAAGCTTTCTTT.

The rearrangement joins TRBV14 to TRBJ2-1; D may be TRBD1 (5 bases). Trimming took 0 bases from V and 8 from J, leaving 17 bases between them. The V gene's germline CDR1 is SGHDN and CDR2 FVKESK. This CDR3 comprises 16 residues. The CDR3 DNA sequence: TGTGCCAGCAGCCAAGAATCCAGGGCTCCTCAGGATGAGCAGTTCTTC. Translated, it gives CASSQESRAPQDEQFF.

This rearrangement joins TRBV19 to TRBJ2-2, with TRBD2 matching over 10 bases. Looked up from germline, CDR1 is LNHDA and CDR2 is SQIVND (reference sequence). Unmatched junction bases numbered 4, after V lost 4 bases and J lost 5 bases. The CDR3 extends over 15 amino acids. This CDR3 is CASSSSGRTTGELFF. The DNA for the CDR3 is TGTGCCAGTAGTAGTAGCGGGAGGACGACCGGGGAGCTGTTTTTT.

The chain is built from TRBV24-1 and TRBJ2-5; D is perhaps TRBD1 (6 bases). V was clipped by 3 bases and J by 4 bases, with 20 bases between them. CDR1 and CDR2 (germline): KGHDR, SFDVKD. CDR3 length: 17 residues. CDR3 coding DNA: TGTGCCACCAGTGATAGCACAGGGAATAGAAGAGGAGAGACCCAGTACTTC. Translating gives CATSDSTGNRRGETQYF.

The chain recombines TRBV20-1 with TRBJ1-5, with TRBD1 matching 9 bases. CDR3 size: 13 residues. V trimming: 6 bases; J trimming: 7 bases; junction bases outside the gene matches: 7. Germline lookup yields CDR1 DFQATT and CDR2 SNEGSKA (reference sequence). CDR3 DNA sequence: TGCAGTGCCCAGGGACAGGGCGGACAGCCCCAGCATTTT. It codes for CSAQGQGGQPQHF.

The J gene is TRBJ2-1, the V gene TRBV4-2, with 14 bases that match TRBD2. J was trimmed by 7 bases and V by 4 bases; bases with no gene match: 6. This CDR3 spans 16 amino acids. Germline lookup yields CDR1 LGHNA and CDR2 YNFKEQ. CDR3 sequence: CASSREGTSGRNEQFF. The CDR3, as DNA: TGTGCCAGCAGCCGAGAAGGGACTAGCGGGAGAAATGAGCAGTTCTTC.

This clonotype was counted at least ten times. The J gene is TRBJ2-1, the V gene TRBV5-1, with 9 bases lining up with TRBD2. There are 16 residues in the CDR3. The germline V gene has CDR1 SGHRS and CDR2 YFSETQ. Germline trimming cut 0 bases from V and 6 bases from J; bases unmatched to any gene: 7. CDR3 sequence: CASSLEGAGGPNEQFF. The DNA for the CDR3 is TGCGCCAGCAGCTTGGAAGGCGCGGGAGGGCCCAATGAGCAGTTCTTC.

This clonotype was counted many times. The V and J genes are TRBV18 and TRBJ2-1; 11 bases agree with TRBD1. Germline loops: CDR1 KGHSH, CDR2 LQKENI. The CDR3 extends over 14 amino acids. V shed 10 bases and J 6 bases; nucleotides not matched to a gene: 8. CDR3 DNA sequence: TGTGCCACCTATGGACAGGGGGCTAGCAATGAGCAGTTCTTC. Encoded protein: CATYGQGASNEQFF. Full variable domain (missing parts from reference TRBV18 and TRBJ2-1): NAGVMQNPRHLVRRRGQEARLRCSPMKGHSHVYWYRQLPEEGLKFMVYLQKENIIDESGMPKERFSAEFPKEGPSILRIQQVVRGDSAAYFCATYGQGASNEQFFGPGTRLTVL.

This chain joins TRBV2 and TRBJ2-1; TRBD2 matches 11 bases. The V segment lost 2 bases and the J segment 1 base; nucleotides outside the gene matches: 4. The CDR3 has 17 amino acids. Germline V CDR1 and CDR2: SNHLY, FYNNEI. CDR3: CASSELAGGLSYNEQFF. The CDR3 nucleotides are TGTGCCAGCAGTGAACTAGCGGGAGGCCTATCCTACAATGAGCAGTTCTTC.

The chain couples TRBV12-3 or TRBV12-4 to TRBJ2-1, with D unresolved. Trimming took 8 bases from V and 5 from J, leaving 13 bases between them. CDR3 length equals 13 residues. The CDR3 DNA reads TGTGCCAGCGGCATGACCCCCAACAATGAGCAGTTCTTC. This translates into CASGMTPNNEQFF.

This clonotype was counted only a few times. The chain combines TRBV19 with TRBJ2-2; 7 bases are shared with TRBD2. Germline loops: CDR1 LNHDA, CDR2 SQIVND (reference sequence). The CDR3 totals 15 residues. The ends lost 7 bases at V and 0 bases at J; junction bases unmatched: 5. Here the CDR3 DNA reads TGTGCCAGTAATATTGCGGGGGCGAACACCGGGGAGCTGTTTTTT. This sequence encodes CASNIAGANTGELFF.

This clonotype has more than one count but fewer than ten. This chain connects TRBV28 to TRBJ2-3; 7 bases are shared with TRBD1. Germline CDR1 and CDR2: MDHEN and SYDVKM. V lost 7 bases, J lost 8 bases, and 15 bases stayed unmatched. This CDR3 spans 15 amino acids. The CDR3 region is CASTITGAPQVTQYF. The CDR3, as DNA: TGTGCCAGCACTATAACAGGGGCCCCCCAGGTTACGCAGTATTTT.

This clonotype was observed many times. The V call is TRBV6-1, the J call TRBJ1-5; D uncertain. The CDR3 has 14 amino acids. Germline CDR1 is MNHNS and CDR2 is SASEGT. Trimming cost V 4 bases and J 3 bases, with 10 bases left between them. CDR3 region: CASSGPTNNQPQHF. CDR3 nucleotide sequence: TGTGCCAGCAGTGGACCGACGAACAATCAGCCCCAGCATTTT.

This clonotype came up many times. The rearrangement uses TRBV11-2 and TRBJ2-7, with 10 bases that match TRBD1. From germline, CDR1 is SGHAT and CDR2 FQNNGV. Trimming took 4 bases from V and 3 from J; bases not matched to a gene: 9. This CDR3 has 16 amino acids. The CDR3 sequence is CASSSPGQGTGYEQYF. CDR3 DNA sequence: TGTGCCAGCAGCTCACCGGGACAGGGGACGGGCTACGAGCAGTACTTC.

This chain uses TRBV3-1 with TRBJ2-1; 10 bases map to TRBD2. The CDR3 runs 14 residues. Germline CDR1 LGHDT, CDR2 YNNKEL (reference sequence). Unmatched junction bases numbered 5, after V lost 0 bases and J lost 12 bases. In DNA form, the CDR3 reads TGTGCCAGCAGCCAAGAAGTAGCGGGAGGCGGGCAGTTCTTC. Residues: CASSQEVAGGGQFF.

This clonotype has ten or more counts. The V call is TRBV18, the J call TRBJ1-4; D gene uncertain. Germline V gene sequence: CDR1 KGHSH, CDR2 LQKENI. This CDR3 is built from 14 residues. Between the trimmed V and J ends, which lost 3 bases and 5 bases, there was a span of 10 bases. The CDR3 sequence is CASSPRRGNEKLFF. The CDR3 DNA reads TGTGCCAGCTCACCGAGGCGAGGGAATGAAAAACTGTTTTTT.

This clonotype was detected ten times or more. The V call is TRBV6-1, the J call TRBJ1-1; no reliable D call. CDR1 MNHNS and CDR2 SASEGT come from the germline V gene. This CDR3 comprises 15 residues. V lost 7 bases to trimming and J lost 1 base, with 16 bases between them. The CDR3 sequence: CASTTAEGRNTEAFF. The CDR3 DNA reads TGTGCCAGCACAACAGCCGAAGGTAGGAACACTGAAGCTTTCTTT.

At least ten counts were recorded for this clonotype. J is TRBJ2-7 and V is TRBV7-3; 8 bases are shared with TRBD1. This CDR3 spans 12 amino acids. V gave up 5 bases and J gave up 5 bases; unmatched junction bases: 2. The V gene's germline CDR1 is SGHTA and CDR2 FQGTGA. The CDR3 region is CASSPTGDEQYF. The DNA for the CDR3 is TGTGCCAGCAGCCCGACAGGGGACGAGCAGTACTTC.

The chain has TRBV4-2 and TRBJ1-2, with D unclear. The CDR3 extends over 17 amino acids. V gave up 3 bases and J gave up 0 bases, with 17 bases separating them. In germline, CDR1 is LGHNA, CDR2 YNFKEQ. CDR3 nucleotide sequence: TGTGCCAGCAGCCATGTATCAGGCCCCGAAACTAACTATGGCTACACCTTC. It is translated as CASSHVSGPETNYGYTF.

A few counts support this clonotype. This chain joins TRBV12-3 or TRBV12-4 and TRBJ2-7; the D is unclear. V lost 5 bases, J lost 7 bases, and 12 bases lay in between. The CDR3 has 12 residues. CDR3 loop: CASSAALEEQYF. In DNA, the CDR3 is TGTGCCAGCAGTGCGGCCCTGGAGGAGCAGTACTTC.

This clonotype was counted ten times or more. The genes are TRBV28 and TRBJ2-1; no reliable D call. The V and J ends lost 4 bases and 6 bases respectively, with 13 bases between them. CDR1 MDHEN and CDR2 SYDVKM come from the germline V gene. This CDR3 is built from 14 residues. DNA for the CDR3: TGTGCCAGCAGTTCGTCGGGCCTAGTCAATGAGCAGTTCTTC. It encodes CASSSSGLVNEQFF. The full variable domain, its missing parts supplied by reference TRBV28 and TRBJ2-1, is DVKVTQSSRYLVKRTGEKVFLECVQDMDHENMFWYRQDPGLGLRLIYFSYDVKMKEKGDIPEGYSVSREKKERFSLILESASTNQTSMYLCASSSSGLVNEQFFGPGTRLTVL.

The J gene is TRBJ2-1, the V gene TRBV9; 11 nucleotides align to TRBD1. Germline V lookup: CDR1 SGDLS, CDR2 YYNGEE. The trim removed 3 bases at V and 6 bases at J, leaving 8 bases unmatched. The CDR3 is made up of 16 amino acids. Here the CDR3 DNA reads TGTGCCAGCAGCGAAGCAGTCGGGACAGGGGGCAATGAGCAGTTCTTC. It specifies CASSEAVGTGGNEQFF.